This T cell receptor beta chain was obtained from a study of OX40 agonist ivuxolimab in advanced cancers. Study-wide context: Partial responses were achieved by three patients, one with hepatocellular carcinoma and two with cutaneous melanoma.

Overall study results and limits: Mean expanded clone counts were higher in CD8+ than CD4+ T cells.

With respect to this clone: Antigen unknown.

Assay used: immunoSEQ multiplex PCR; TCRdb lists only in-frame clones, some missing. The table includes about 79,000 clones, less than 95% detected once. The sequencing used CD4+ or CD8+ T cells sorted from blood, collected in a trial of the OX40 agonist ivuxolimab. The sequence came from an adult with an advanced solid tumor such as melanoma, head and neck, liver or kidney cancer.

As DNA, the CDR3 is TGTGCCAGCAGCGTAGAGGGGACAGGGGCCCACGAGCAGTACTTC. Translation: CASSVEGTGAHEQYF. The chain uses TRBV9 and TRBJ2-7, with 10 nucleotides matching TRBD1. Germline CDR1 and CDR2: SGDLS and YYNGEE. The CDR3 length is 15 residues. J was trimmed by 5 bases and V by 0 bases; bases with no gene match: 5.